Below, one T cell receptor (beta chain) is given with its context. Antigen specificity is unknown. Additional DNA sequences in this sample encode the identical CDR3. This sample stems from a study of shared clonotypes between healthy human individuals. The overall study: Researchers drew samples from two women and three men aged 18 to 49. Study conclusions and caveats: Generally, naive subsets came out with larger estimated richness than memory subsets.

Profiled with immunoSEQ multiplex PCR; TCRdb holds only in-frame clones, not every one. The sample contains approximately 2.1 million clones, approximately 93% of which appear only once. Nashville, Tennessee was home to all donors, who were Caucasian adults. Splitting the CD4+ cells yielded a CD45RA+ naive subset and a CD45RA-negative memory subset. Germline values: CDR1 GTSNPN, CDR2 SVGIG (reference sequence). The ends were cut back, 2 bases at V and 1 base at J, with 4 bases in the middle. This CDR3 region has 12 residues. This receptor was taken from a man between 18 and 35 years old in good health. Some clones in this sample may be carry-over from other donors' samples. Material for sequencing was naive CD4+ T cells from PBMCs. Subset given: CD45RA+ positively selected. This chain connects TRBV30 to TRBJ2-3; no clear D gene. CDR3 bases: TGTGCCTGGAGTACAGGCACAGATACGCAGTATTTT. Translating it yields CAWSTGTDTQYF. The variable domain in full, with the rest retrieved from reference TRBV30 and TRBJ2-3, is SQTIHQWPATLVQPVGSPLSLECTVEGTSNPNLYWYRQAAGRGLQLLFYSVGIGQISSEVPQNLSASRPQDRQFILSSKKLLLSDSGFYLCAWSTGTDTQYFGPGTRLTVL.